Sequencing of this T cell receptor (beta chain) was carried out in a study of vaccination and CD4 T cells after COVID-19. Study-level background: Convalescent individuals numbered four females and six males, two being Hispanic. Samples were taken after vaccination, a median of roughly 70 days after dose two, with a range of 14 to 241.

Sequencing of the DNA from cultured CD4+ T cells was carried out with the Oncomine TCR Beta short-read assay. Using the QIAamp micro DNA kit, genomic DNA was extracted from the CD4+ T cells that had been cultured. MiXCR was run by TCRdb on the PCR reads, yielding one entry per CDR3 protein. The repertoire holds about 13,000 distinct CDR3 sequences, under 55% seen once, with about 8.2% in the top ten. As concerns this clonotype: Antigen unknown.

Specified treatment: approximately nine-day PBMC culture with coronavirus spike peptide pools or control peptides (ViraFEST assay). Expanded clonotypes were found by TCR sequencing after peptide-pool stimulation (ViraFEST). Trimming removed 5 bases from V and 3 bases from J; junction bases left unmatched: 1. Germline V gene lookup returns CDR1 MNHNS and CDR2 SASEGT. The CDR3 runs to 12 residues. The source of this sequence is a human donor who had recovered from COVID-19. The sequenced sample was CD4+ T cells from blood, cultured in vitro, obtained after SARS-CoV-2 vaccination. This sequence joins TRBV6-1 and TRBJ2-7, with TRBD1 matching 7 bases. DNA for the CDR3: TGTGCCAGCAGTAGACAGGGCTACGAGCAGTACTTC. Amino acid sequence: CASSRQGYEQYF.